The sequence of this T cell receptor beta chain was determined in a study of HIV-infected patients and healthy controls. Study outcomes and limitations: When repertoires were size-matched, rare events in HIV-infected data became overweighted.

In its sample, this clonotype was seen a few times. Its matching antigen is unknown. This may be a read error: a much more frequent sequence differs by one nucleotide. Alpha and beta constant-region primers primed reverse transcription of about 500 ng RNA. Alpha and beta chain libraries were made separately by chain-specific third strand synthesis with multiplexing indices. TCRdb used MiXCR to reprocess the 5' RACE reads, holding one entry per CDR3 protein. The repertoire holds 8,000 to 10,000 distinct CDR3 sequences, with about 7.3% as singletons. Whole blood was used without fractionation, so all unsorted peripheral T cells were included. Germline CDR1 is MGHRA and CDR2 is YSYEKL. The CDR3 loop spans 14 amino acids.

This material consisted of blood, taken before antiretroviral therapy. This sequence was found in an adult with HIV infection. The donor label of this sample is uncertain. This sequence joins TRBV4-1 and TRBJ2-5, with 7 positions matching TRBD1. The CDR3 bases are TGCACCAGCAGCCCGGCCGGGACAGCTGAGACCCAGTACTTC. This gives the protein CTSSPAGTAETQYF.